This T cell receptor beta chain is drawn from a study of shared clonotypes between healthy human individuals. The germline gives CDR1 GTSNPN, CDR2 SVGIG (reference sequence). V lost 3 bases and J lost 9; bases outside the gene matches: 10. The CDR3 contains 15 residues. The repertoire was sequenced with immunoSEQ multiplex PCR; TCRdb's copy has only in-frame clones and lacks some. This table holds about 1,800,000 clones, about 95% found once. Naive-designated CD8 cells lacked CD45RO, were positively enriched for CCR7, and omitted terminally differentiated effector memory CD45RA+ cells. Sequencing used naive CD8+ T cells sorted from blood. This sequence was found in a young man in good health. This chain links TRBV30 with TRBJ2-1; 11 bases are a match to TRBD2. CDR3 amino acids: CAWSPIAGGLTEQFF. CDR3 in DNA: TGTGCCTGGAGCCCTATAGCGGGAGGGCTAACTGAGCAGTTCTTC.